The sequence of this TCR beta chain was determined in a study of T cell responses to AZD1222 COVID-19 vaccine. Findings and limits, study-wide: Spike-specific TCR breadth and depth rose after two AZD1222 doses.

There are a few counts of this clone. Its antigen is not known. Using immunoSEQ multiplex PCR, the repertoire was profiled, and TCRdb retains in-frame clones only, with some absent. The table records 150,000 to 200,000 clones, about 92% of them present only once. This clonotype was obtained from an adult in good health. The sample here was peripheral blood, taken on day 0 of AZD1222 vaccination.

The CDR3 coding sequence is TGTGCCAGCAGGAGTTATGAAAAACTGTTTTTT. It specifies CASRSYEKLFF. This chain connects TRBV28 to TRBJ1-4; D gene ambiguous. The germline V gene encodes CDR1 MDHEN and CDR2 SYDVKM. Between the trimmed V and J ends, which lost 6 bases and 6 bases, there was a span of 5 bases. CDR3 size: 11 residues. Combining the CDR3 with reference TRBV28 and TRBJ1-4 gives the whole variable domain DVKVTQSSRYLVKRTGEKVFLECVQDMDHENMFWYRQDPGLGLRLIYFSYDVKMKEKGDIPEGYSVSREKKERFSLILESASTNQTSMYLCASRSYEKLFFGSGTQLSVL.